The sequence of this T cell receptor beta chain was determined in a study of neurological immune-mediated disorders. Study-wide results and limits: Private repertoires in all groups were suggested by the absence of shared CDR3 amino acid sequences among expanded clones across subjects. The level of TCR clonal expansion was highest in patients with HTLV-1-associated myelopathy and lowest in multiple sclerosis, where it fell below the level seen in healthy controls.

A 10-nucleotide random UMI tagged transcripts in template-switch 5'RACE cDNA synthesis. One entry per CDR3 protein results from TCRdb running MiXCR on the 5' RACE reads. The data show about 31,000 distinct CDR3 sequences, about 3.8% seen once. This clonotype was seen at least ten times. Its specificity is unknown. There were 1 million CD4+ or CD8+ T cells used in the sorted libraries. The sample was CD4+ T cells from blood. This TCR was sampled from a woman aged 40-49 years in good health.

The CDR3 nucleotides read TGCGCCAGCAGGCTACAACCGGGACAGGCGTCGGACGAGCAGTACTTC. Translation gives CASRLQPGQASDEQYF. The J gene is TRBJ2-7, the V gene TRBV5-1; 8 nucleotides align to TRBD1. Germline CDR1 SGHRS, CDR2 YFSETQ. V trimming: 5 bases; J trimming: 5 bases; junction bases outside the gene matches: 15. The CDR3 totals 16 residues.